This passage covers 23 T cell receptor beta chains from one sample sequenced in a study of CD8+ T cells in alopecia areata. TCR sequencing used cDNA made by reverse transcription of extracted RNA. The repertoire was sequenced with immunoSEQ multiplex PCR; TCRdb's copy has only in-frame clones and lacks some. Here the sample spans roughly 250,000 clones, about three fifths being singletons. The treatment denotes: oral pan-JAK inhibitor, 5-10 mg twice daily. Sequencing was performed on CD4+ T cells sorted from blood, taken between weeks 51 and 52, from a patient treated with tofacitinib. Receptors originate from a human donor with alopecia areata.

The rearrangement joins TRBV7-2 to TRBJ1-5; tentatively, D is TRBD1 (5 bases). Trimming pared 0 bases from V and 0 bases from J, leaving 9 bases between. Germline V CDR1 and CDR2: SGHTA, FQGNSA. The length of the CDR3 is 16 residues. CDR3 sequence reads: CASSLAGRNSNQPQHF. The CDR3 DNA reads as TGTGCCAGCAGCTTAGCGGGACGGAATAGCAATCAGCCCCAGCATTTT.

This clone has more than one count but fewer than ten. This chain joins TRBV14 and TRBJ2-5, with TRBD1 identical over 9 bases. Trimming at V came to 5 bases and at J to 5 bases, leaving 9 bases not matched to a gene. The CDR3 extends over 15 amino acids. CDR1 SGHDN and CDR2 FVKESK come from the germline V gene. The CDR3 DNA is TGTGCCAGCAGCGTCGGGACAGGGATAGTTGAGACCCAGTACTTC. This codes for CASSVGTGIVETQYF. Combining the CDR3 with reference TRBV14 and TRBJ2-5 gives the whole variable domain EAGVTQFPSHSVIEKGQTVTLRCDPISGHDNLYWYRRVMGKEIKFLLHFVKESKQDESGMPNNRFLAERTGGTYSTLKVQPAELEDSGVYFCASSVGTGIVETQYFGPGTRLLVL.

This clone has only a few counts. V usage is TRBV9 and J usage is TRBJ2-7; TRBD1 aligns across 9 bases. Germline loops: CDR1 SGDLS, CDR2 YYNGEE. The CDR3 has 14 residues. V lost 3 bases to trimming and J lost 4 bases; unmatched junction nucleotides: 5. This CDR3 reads CASSASGQGYEQYF. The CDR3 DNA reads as TGTGCCAGCAGCGCGAGTGGACAGGGGTACGAGCAGTACTTC.

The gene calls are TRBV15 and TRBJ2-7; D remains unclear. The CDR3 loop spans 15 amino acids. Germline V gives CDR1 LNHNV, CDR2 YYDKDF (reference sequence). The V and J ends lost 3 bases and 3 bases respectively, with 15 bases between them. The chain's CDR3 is CATSSQSDGYYEQYF. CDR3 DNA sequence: TGTGCCACCAGCAGCCAATCGGACGGATACTACGAGCAGTACTTC.

CDR3 coding DNA: TGTGCCATCTCCTCCGGGACAGGGGTAGGAGGTACTGAAGCTTTCTTT. It translates to CAISSGTGVGGTEAFF. The V gene is TRBV10-3, the J gene TRBJ1-1, with 10 bases lining up with TRBD1. V lost 8 bases, J lost 5 bases, and 14 bases stayed unmatched. In germline, CDR1 is ENHRY, CDR2 SYGVKD. CDR3 length equals 16 residues.

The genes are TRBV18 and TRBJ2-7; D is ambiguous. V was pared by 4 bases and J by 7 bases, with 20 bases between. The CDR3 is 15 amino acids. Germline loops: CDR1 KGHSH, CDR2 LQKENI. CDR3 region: CASSLTSDHLGEQYF. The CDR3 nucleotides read TGTGCCAGCTCACTCACCTCTGACCACCTAGGAGAGCAGTACTTC.

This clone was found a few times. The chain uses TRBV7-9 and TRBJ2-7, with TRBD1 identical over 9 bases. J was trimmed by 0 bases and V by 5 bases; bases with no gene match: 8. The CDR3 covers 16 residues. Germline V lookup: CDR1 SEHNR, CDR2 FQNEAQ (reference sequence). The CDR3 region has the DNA TGTGCCAGCAGCGCCGGACAGGGGAAAAGCTCCTACGAGCAGTACTTC. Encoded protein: CASSAGQGKSSYEQYF.

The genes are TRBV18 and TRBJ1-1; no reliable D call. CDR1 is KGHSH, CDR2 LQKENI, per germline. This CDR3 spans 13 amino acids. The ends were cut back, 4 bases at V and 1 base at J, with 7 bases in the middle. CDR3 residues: CASSQLENTEAFF. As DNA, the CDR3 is TGTGCCAGCTCACAACTCGAGAACACTGAAGCTTTCTTT.

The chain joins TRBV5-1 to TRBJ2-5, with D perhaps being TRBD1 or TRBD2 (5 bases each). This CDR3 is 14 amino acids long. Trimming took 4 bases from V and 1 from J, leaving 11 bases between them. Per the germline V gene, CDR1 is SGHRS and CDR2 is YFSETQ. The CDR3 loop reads CASSRGRIQETQYF. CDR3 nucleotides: TGCGCCAGCAGCCGGGGACGGATCCAAGAGACCCAGTACTTC.

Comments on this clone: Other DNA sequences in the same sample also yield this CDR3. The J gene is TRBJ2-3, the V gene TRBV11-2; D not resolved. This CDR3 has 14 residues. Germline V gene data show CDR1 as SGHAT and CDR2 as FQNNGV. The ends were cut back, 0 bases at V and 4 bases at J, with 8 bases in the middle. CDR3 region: CASSLDRGPDTQYF. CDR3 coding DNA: TGTGCCAGCAGCTTAGATCGTGGGCCAGATACGCAGTATTTT. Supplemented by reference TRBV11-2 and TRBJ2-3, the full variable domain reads EAGVAQSPRYKIIEKRQSVAFWCNPISGHATLYWYQQILGQGPKLLIQFQNNGVVDDSQLPKDRFSAERLKGVDSTLKIQPAKLEDSAVYLCASSLDRGPDTQYFGPGTRLTVL.

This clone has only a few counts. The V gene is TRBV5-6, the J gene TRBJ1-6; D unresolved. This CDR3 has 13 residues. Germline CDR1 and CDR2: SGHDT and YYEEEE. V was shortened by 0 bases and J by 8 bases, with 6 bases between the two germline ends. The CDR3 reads CASSLGWDSPLHF. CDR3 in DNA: TGTGCCAGCAGCTTGGGATGGGATTCACCCCTCCACTTT.

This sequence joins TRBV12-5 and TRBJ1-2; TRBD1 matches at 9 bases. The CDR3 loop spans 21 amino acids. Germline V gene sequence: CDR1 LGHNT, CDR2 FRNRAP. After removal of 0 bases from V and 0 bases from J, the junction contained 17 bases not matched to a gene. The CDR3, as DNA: TGTGCTAGTGGTTTGGTACTTTTGATCCGGGACAGGGTAATTCCTAACTATGGCTACACCTTC. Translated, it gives CASGLVLLIRDRVIPNYGYTF.

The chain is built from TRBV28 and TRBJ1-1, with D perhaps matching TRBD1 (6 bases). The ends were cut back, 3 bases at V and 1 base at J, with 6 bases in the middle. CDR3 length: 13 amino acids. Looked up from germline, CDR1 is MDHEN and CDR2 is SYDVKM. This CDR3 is CASSLTGNTEAFF. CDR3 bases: TGTGCCAGCAGTTTGACAGGGAACACTGAAGCTTTCTTT.

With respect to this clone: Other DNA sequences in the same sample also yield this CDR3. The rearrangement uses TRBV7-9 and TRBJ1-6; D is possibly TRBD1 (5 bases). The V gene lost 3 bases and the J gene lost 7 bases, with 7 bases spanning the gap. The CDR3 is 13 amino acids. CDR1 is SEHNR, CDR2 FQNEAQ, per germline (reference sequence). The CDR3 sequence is CASSLEGNSPLHF. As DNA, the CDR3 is TGTGCCAGCAGCTTGGAGGGGAATTCACCCCTCCACTTT.

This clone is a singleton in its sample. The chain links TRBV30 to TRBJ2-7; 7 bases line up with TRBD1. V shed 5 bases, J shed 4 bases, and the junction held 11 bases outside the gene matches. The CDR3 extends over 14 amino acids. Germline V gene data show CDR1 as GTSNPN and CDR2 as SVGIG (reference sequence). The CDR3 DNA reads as TGTGCCTGGGGTCCCCTAGGGGGCAGGTACGAGCAGTACTTC. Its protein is CAWGPLGGRYEQYF.

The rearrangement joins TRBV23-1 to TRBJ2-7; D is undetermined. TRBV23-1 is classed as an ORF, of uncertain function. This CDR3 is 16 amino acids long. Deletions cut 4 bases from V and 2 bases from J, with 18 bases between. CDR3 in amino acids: CASSLTVAGWPYEQYF. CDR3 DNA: TGCGCCAGCAGTCTAACCGTGGCAGGATGGCCCTACGAGCAGTACTTC.

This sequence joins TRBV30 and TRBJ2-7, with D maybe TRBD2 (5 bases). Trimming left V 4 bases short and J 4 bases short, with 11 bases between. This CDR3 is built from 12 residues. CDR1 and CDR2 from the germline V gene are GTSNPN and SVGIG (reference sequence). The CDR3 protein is CAWNLGRYEQYF. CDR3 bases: TGTGCCTGGAACCTAGGGAGATACGAGCAGTACTTC.

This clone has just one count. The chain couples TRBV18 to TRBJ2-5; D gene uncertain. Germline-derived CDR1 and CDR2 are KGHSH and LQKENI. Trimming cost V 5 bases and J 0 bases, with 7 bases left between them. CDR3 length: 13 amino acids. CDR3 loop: CASSGQYQETQYF. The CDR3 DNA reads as TGTGCCAGCTCAGGTCAATACCAAGAGACCCAGTACTTC.

The DNA for the CDR3 is TGTGCCAGCAGCGTAGCGGGGGGTCCCTACGAGCAGTACTTC. This gives the protein CASSVAGGPYEQYF. The rearrangement joins TRBV9 to TRBJ2-7, with TRBD2 identical over 7 bases. Germline assignment: CDR1 SGDLS and CDR2 YYNGEE. With V trimmed by 0 bases and J by 2 bases, 2 bases remained unmatched. The CDR3 is made up of 14 amino acids.

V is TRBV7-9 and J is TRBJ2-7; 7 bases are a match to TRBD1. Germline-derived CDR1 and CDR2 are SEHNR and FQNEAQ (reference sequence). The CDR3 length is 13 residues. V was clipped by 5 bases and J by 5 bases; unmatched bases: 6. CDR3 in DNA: TGTGCCAGCAGCCTACAGGGGATCCACGAGCAGTACTTC. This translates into CASSLQGIHEQYF.

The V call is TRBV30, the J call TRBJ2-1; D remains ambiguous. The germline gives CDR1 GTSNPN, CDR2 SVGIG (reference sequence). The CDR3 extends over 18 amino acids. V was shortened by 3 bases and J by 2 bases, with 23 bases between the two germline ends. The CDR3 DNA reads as TGTGCCTGGAGCAATTTCGACGCTAATTTTCTAACCTACAATGAGCAGTTCTTC. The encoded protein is CAWSNFDANFLTYNEQFF.

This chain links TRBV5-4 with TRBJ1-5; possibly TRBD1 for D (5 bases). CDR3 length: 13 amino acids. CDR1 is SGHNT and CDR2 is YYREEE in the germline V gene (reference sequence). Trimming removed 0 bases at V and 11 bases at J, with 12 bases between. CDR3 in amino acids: CASSLGPGTAQHF. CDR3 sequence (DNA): TGTGCCAGCAGCTTGGGGCCGGGGACGGCCCAGCATTTT.

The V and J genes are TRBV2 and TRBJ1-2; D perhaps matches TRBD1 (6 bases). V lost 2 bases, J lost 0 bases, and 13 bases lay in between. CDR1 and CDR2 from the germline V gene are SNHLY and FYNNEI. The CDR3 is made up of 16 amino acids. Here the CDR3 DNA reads TGTGCCAGCAGTGAACCCGGGACACCATCTAACTATGGCTACACCTTC. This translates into CASSEPGTPSNYGYTF.